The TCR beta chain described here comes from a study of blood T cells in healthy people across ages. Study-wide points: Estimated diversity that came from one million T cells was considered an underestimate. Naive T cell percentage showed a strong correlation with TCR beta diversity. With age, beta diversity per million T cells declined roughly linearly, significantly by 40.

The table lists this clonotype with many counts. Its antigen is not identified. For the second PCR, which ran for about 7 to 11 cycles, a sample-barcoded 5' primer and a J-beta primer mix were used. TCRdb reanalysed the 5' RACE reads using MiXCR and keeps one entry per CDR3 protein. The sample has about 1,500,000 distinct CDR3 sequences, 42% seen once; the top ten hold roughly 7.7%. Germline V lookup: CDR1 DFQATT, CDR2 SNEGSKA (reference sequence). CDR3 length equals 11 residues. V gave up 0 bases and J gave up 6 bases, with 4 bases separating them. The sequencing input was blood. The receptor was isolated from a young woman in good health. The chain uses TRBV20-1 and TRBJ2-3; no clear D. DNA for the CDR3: TGCAGTGCTAGAGATGGGGATACGCAGTATTTT. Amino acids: CSARDGDTQYF.